One and the same sample provided the 23 T cell receptor beta chains below, sequenced in a study of shared clonotypes between healthy human individuals. Here immunoSEQ multiplex PCR was the method, and the copy in TCRdb shows in-frame clones only, minus some. Of some 2,400,000 clones listed, approximately 94% are singletons. Sample: naive CD4+ T cells sorted from blood. Specified subset: CD45RA+ positively selected. Source of these receptors: a man aged 18 to 30 in good health.

The gene calls are TRBV10-1 and TRBJ1-1; D perhaps matches TRBD1 (6 bases). Germline values: CDR1 WNHNN, CDR2 SYGVQD (reference sequence). The V end lost 3 bases, the J end lost 1 base, and 12 bases lay between the germline ends. CDR3 size: 15 residues. The CDR3 DNA is TGCGCCAGCAGTGACGGGGGCGGCTCGAACACTGAAGCTTTCTTT. This sequence encodes CASSDGGGSNTEAFF.

This chain links TRBV27 with TRBJ1-6; D perhaps matches TRBD1 (5 bases). The CDR3 is made up of 17 amino acids. The ends were cut back, 3 bases at V and 10 bases at J, with 22 bases in the middle. Germline CDR1 and CDR2: MNHEY and SMNVEV (reference sequence). In nucleotides, the CDR3 is TGTGCCAGCAGTTTCTCCCCCGGGGTGAGGGGCATGTCACCCCTCCACTTT. Protein product: CASSFSPGVRGMSPLHF.

This clone occurred once. The genes are TRBV6-6 and TRBJ1-1; no definite D call. The germline V and J ends were trimmed by 8 bases and 0 bases, with 4 bases remaining between them. The CDR3 covers 11 residues. Germline V gene lookup returns CDR1 MNHNY and CDR2 SVGAGI (reference sequence). The CDR3 DNA follows: TGTGCCAGCCGGGTGAACACTGAAGCTTTCTTT. This gives the protein CASRVNTEAFF.

The V call is TRBV6-6, the J call TRBJ1-5, with TRBD1 as a possible D gene (5 bases). The germline V gene has CDR1 MNHNY and CDR2 SVGAGI (reference sequence). V shed 7 bases and J shed 1 base, with 11 bases lying between them. The CDR3 has 14 amino acids. Here the CDR3 reads CASNGAGSNQPQHF. CDR3 nucleotide sequence: TGTGCCAGCAACGGGGCAGGGAGCAATCAGCCCCAGCATTTT.

This CDR3 reads CSVDSPRGLNTEAFF. Here the CDR3 DNA reads TGCAGCGTTGATTCGCCCAGGGGGCTCAACACTGAAGCTTTCTTT. The J gene is TRBJ1-1, the V gene TRBV29-1, with 8 nucleotides matching TRBD1. V lost 3 bases and J lost 2; bases outside the gene matches: 8. The CDR3 runs to 15 residues. Germline lookup yields CDR1 SQVTM and CDR2 ANQGSEA. Looking up the rest from reference TRBV29-1 and TRBJ1-1 gives the full variable domain: SAVISQKPSRDICQRGTSLTIQCQVDSQVTMMFWYRQQPGQSLTLIATANQGSEATYESGFVIDKFPISRPNLTFSTLTVSNMSPEDSSIYLCSVDSPRGLNTEAFFGQGTRLTVV.

The V gene is TRBV30, the J gene TRBJ1-2; 7 nucleotides line up with TRBD1. The V and J ends lost 5 bases and 8 bases, in that order; junction bases with no gene match: 2. There are 10 residues in the CDR3. Germline CDR1 is GTSNPN and CDR2 is SVGIG (reference sequence). CDR3 amino acids: CAWDRDGYTF. CDR3 coding DNA: TGTGCCTGGGACAGGGACGGCTACACCTTC.

The chain couples TRBV7-3 to TRBJ2-5; D perhaps matches TRBD1 (5 bases). In germline, CDR1 is SGHTA, CDR2 FQGTGA. V was shortened by 5 bases and J by 2 bases, with 9 bases between the two germline ends. This CDR3 has 13 residues. The CDR3 is CASSPRVQETQYF. CDR3 in DNA: TGTGCCAGCAGCCCCAGGGTACAAGAGACCCAGTACTTC.

The rearrangement joins TRBV5-6 to TRBJ1-1; D gene unclear. The CDR3 consists of 14 residues. Per the germline V gene, CDR1 is SGHDT and CDR2 is YYEEEE. Trimming shortened V by 8 bases and J by 0 bases, and 14 bases separated the two germline ends. CDR3 protein: CASHGRTVNTEAFF. The CDR3 DNA sequence: TGTGCCAGTCATGGCCGGACGGTGAACACTGAAGCTTTCTTT.

V and J are TRBV19 and TRBJ1-6, with 9 bases lining up with TRBD1. Germline assignment: CDR1 LNHDA and CDR2 SQIVND (reference sequence). The trim removed 7 bases at V and 0 bases at J, leaving 7 bases unmatched. The CDR3 loop spans 17 amino acids. The CDR3 DNA sequence: TGTGCCAGTATTCGGGACAGGGCGAGCTCCTATAATTCACCCCTCCACTTT. This gives the protein CASIRDRASSYNSPLHF.

This chain uses TRBV29-1 with TRBJ2-5, with TRBD1 as a possible D gene (5 bases). V shed 6 bases and J shed 0 bases, with 17 bases lying between them. The CDR3 loop spans 15 amino acids. Germline V gene sequence: CDR1 SQVTM, CDR2 ANQGSEA. The chain's CDR3 is CSVRWGNLHQETQYF. DNA of the CDR3: TGCAGCGTCCGTTGGGGCAACCTCCACCAAGAGACCCAGTACTTC.

The chain links TRBV5-8 to TRBJ1-5; D not resolved. The CDR3 runs 13 residues. V was trimmed by 4 bases and J by 1 base, leaving 6 bases between them. Germline V CDR1 and CDR2: SGHTS, YDEGEE. This chain's CDR3 is CASSIRSNQPQHF. Here the CDR3 DNA reads TGTGCCAGCAGCATAAGAAGCAATCAGCCCCAGCATTTT. The variable domain in full, with the rest retrieved from reference TRBV5-8 and TRBJ1-5, is EAGVTQSPTHLIKTRGQQATLRCSPISGHTSVYWYQQALGLGLQFLLWYDEGEERNRGNFPPRFSGRQFPNYSSELNVNALELEDSALYLCASSIRSNQPQHFGDGTRLSIL.

CDR3 protein: CASSLINGGSYEQYF. The CDR3 nucleotides read TGTGCCAGCAGCTTGATTAATGGGGGATCCTACGAGCAGTACTTC. This chain uses TRBV5-4 with TRBJ2-7, with D perhaps assigned TRBD1 or TRBD2 (5 bases each). In germline, CDR1 is SGHNT, CDR2 YYREEE (reference sequence). This CDR3 spans 15 amino acids. The germline V and J ends were trimmed by 1 base and 1 base, with 12 bases remaining between them.

On this clone itself: An end of the junction differs from the germline gene, which may be a read error. The gene calls are TRBV9 and TRBJ1-2; D unclear. Germline V lookup: CDR1 SGDLS, CDR2 YYNGEE. The CDR3 sequence is 10 residues long. The DNA for the CDR3 is TGCGTCAGTGCGGGCTATGGCTACACCTTC. This translates into CVSAGYGYTF.

The chain joins TRBV10-3 to TRBJ2-7; 9 nucleotides match TRBD1. V shed 5 bases and J 4 bases; nucleotides not matched to a gene: 9. The germline V gene encodes CDR1 ENHRY and CDR2 SYGVKD. The CDR3 covers 15 residues. The CDR3 DNA reads as TGTGCCATCAGTCTGGACACAGGGGGCATATACGAGCAGTACTTC. Translation: CAISLDTGGIYEQYF.

The J gene is TRBJ2-3, the V gene TRBV19; D is undetermined. This CDR3 contains 15 residues. Germline CDR1 and CDR2: LNHDA and SQIVND (reference sequence). Trimming removed 2 bases at V and 0 bases at J, with 9 bases between. In DNA, the CDR3 is TGTGCCAGTAGTATAACCAGCCTGAGCACAGATACGCAGTATTTT. Protein sequence: CASSITSLSTDTQYF.

Note on this clone: The sample carries other DNA sequences with the same CDR3. The chain joins TRBV7-9 to TRBJ2-7; D is unresolved. This CDR3 contains 13 residues. Trimming pared 5 bases from V and 0 bases from J, leaving 8 bases between. Germline CDR1 SEHNR, CDR2 FQNEAQ (reference sequence). CDR3 in amino acids: CASSPTSSYEQYF. The CDR3 coding sequence is TGTGCCAGCAGCCCAACAAGCTCCTACGAGCAGTACTTC.

J is TRBJ2-7 and V is TRBV30; 11 bases map to TRBD2. The V gene's germline CDR1 is GTSNPN and CDR2 SVGIG (reference sequence). V gave up 2 bases and J gave up 6 bases; unmatched junction bases: 9. This CDR3 is built from 15 residues. CDR3 protein: CAWSSSQTSGVEQYF. For the CDR3, the DNA is TGTGCCTGGAGTTCCTCCCAGACTAGCGGGGTCGAGCAGTACTTC.

The CDR3 loop is CASSASVDTQYF. For the CDR3, the DNA is TGTGCCAGCTCCGCTAGCGTAGATACGCAGTATTTT. The V and J genes are TRBV18 and TRBJ2-3; possible D gene TRBD2, 6 bases. V lost 6 bases to trimming and J lost 5 bases, with 9 bases between them. This CDR3 region has 12 residues. Germline CDR1 KGHSH, CDR2 LQKENI.

The V gene is TRBV6-1, the J gene TRBJ2-1; D is unclear. This CDR3 spans 15 amino acids. The V end lost 5 bases, the J end lost 8 bases, and 19 bases lay between the germline ends. Germline CDR1 is MNHNS and CDR2 is SASEGT. The CDR3 nucleotides read TGTGCCAGCAGTCTCAACGGGTACCTTGTCGATGAGCAGTTCTTC. It specifies CASSLNGYLVDEQFF.

Note on this clone: Other DNA sequences of this sample code for an identical CDR3. The chain joins TRBV18 to TRBJ2-5; D is uncertain. V dropped 3 bases and J dropped 0 bases, with 5 bases sitting between them. This CDR3 comprises 13 residues. Germline loops: CDR1 KGHSH, CDR2 LQKENI. The CDR3 DNA is TGTGCCAGCTCACCGGGAAACCAAGAGACCCAGTACTTC. Protein: CASSPGNQETQYF.

Here the CDR3 reads CASRVGYRNTIYF. The DNA of the CDR3 is TGCGCCAGCAGAGTGGGATATCGAAACACCATATATTTT. The chain carries TRBV10-2 and TRBJ1-3, with no clear D. Germline CDR1 reads WSHSY; CDR2 reads SAAADI. Between the trimmed V and J ends, which lost 6 bases and 5 bases, there was a span of 11 bases. The CDR3 is 13 amino acids.

This sequence joins TRBV11-2 and TRBJ2-2; 10 bases line up with TRBD2. The V and J ends lost 5 bases and 4 bases, in that order; junction bases with no gene match: 4. CDR1 and CDR2 (germline): SGHAT, FQNNGV. This CDR3 region has 15 residues. DNA for the CDR3: TGTGCCAGCAGCCTGAGCGGGAGGGGCACCGGGGAGCTGTTTTTT. It encodes CASSLSGRGTGELFF.

The chain recombines TRBV19 with TRBJ1-5; D is undetermined. Deletions cut 3 bases from V and 0 bases from J, with 12 bases between. Germline-derived CDR1 and CDR2 are LNHDA and SQIVND (reference sequence). This CDR3 contains 16 residues. The CDR3 bases are TGTGCCAGTAGTATGAGGGATGTGGATAGCAATCAGCCCCAGCATTTT. Translating gives CASSMRDVDSNQPQHF. Full variable domain (missing parts from reference TRBV19 and TRBJ1-5): DGGITQSPKYLFRKEGQNVTLSCEQNLNHDAMYWYRQDPGQGLRLIYYSQIVNDFQKGDIAEGYSVSREKKESFPLTVTSAQKNPTAFYLCASSMRDVDSNQPQHFGDGTRLSIL.